This TCR beta chain was identified during a study of blood T cell repertoires in COVID-19. Study-wide context: Acute and convalescent COVID-19 specimens originated in the United States, Italy and Spain.

Participants spanned ages about 18 to 100 years and resided in 24 US areas. Assignments of participants to cohorts depended upon their own reported clinical history. The V and J ends lost 5 bases and 0 bases respectively, with 11 bases between them. This CDR3 is built from 14 residues. CDR1 is SGHTA, CDR2 FQGNSA, per germline. TCRdb keeps only in-frame clones here, not all; method: immunoSEQ multiplex PCR. The sample consists of 250,000 to 350,000 clones, 75% to 95% of them appearing once. This clone was seen once. This receptor was obtained from a woman aged 30 to 39 who had recovered from COVID-19. Sequencing was performed on PBMCs or T cells enriched from blood (not recorded which). The rearrangement joins TRBV7-2 to TRBJ2-7; the D gene is possibly TRBD1 (6 bases). As DNA, the CDR3 is TGTGCCAGCAGCCCTAGACAGGCCTCCTACGAGCAGTACTTC. Translated, it gives CASSPRQASYEQYF.